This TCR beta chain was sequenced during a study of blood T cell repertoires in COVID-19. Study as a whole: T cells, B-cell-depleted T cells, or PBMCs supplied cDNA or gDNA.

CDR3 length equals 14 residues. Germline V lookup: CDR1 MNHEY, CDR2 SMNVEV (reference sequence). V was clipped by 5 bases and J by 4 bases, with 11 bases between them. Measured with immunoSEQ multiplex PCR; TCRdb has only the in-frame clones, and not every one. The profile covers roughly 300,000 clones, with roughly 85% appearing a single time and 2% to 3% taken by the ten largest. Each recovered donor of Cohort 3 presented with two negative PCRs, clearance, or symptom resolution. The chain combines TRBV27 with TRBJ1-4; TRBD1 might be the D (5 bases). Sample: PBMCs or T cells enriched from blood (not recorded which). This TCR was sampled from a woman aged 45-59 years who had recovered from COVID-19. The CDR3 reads CASSPRRDNEKLFF. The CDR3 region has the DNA TGTGCCAGCAGTCCCCGCAGGGATAATGAAAAACTGTTTTTT.